The 21 T cell receptor beta chains below come from one sample, sequenced in a study of response to subunit inactivated influenza vaccine. One entry per CDR3 protein results from TCRdb running MiXCR on the RT-PCR reads. This repertoire shows around 500,000 distinct CDR3 sequences, roughly 11% found once; its top ten account for about 12%. The source was PBMCs from blood, collected roughly 46 days after vaccination. The receptors derive from a man in his fifties or sixties who received an inactivated influenza vaccine.

This clonotype was detected a few times. This rearrangement joins TRBV6-2 or TRBV6-3 to TRBJ2-3; 13 bases match TRBD2. V lost 0 bases to trimming and J lost 0 bases; unmatched junction nucleotides: 9. The CDR3 runs to 20 residues. Germline V gene data show CDR1 as MNHEY and CDR2 as SVGEGT. The CDR3 region has the DNA TGTGCCAGCAGTTACTCGCTCCTGACTAGCGGGAGGTCCAGCACAGATACGCAGTATTTT. Translated, it gives CASSYSLLTSGRSSTDTQYF.

This clonotype was detected only a few times. This chain links TRBV7-2 with TRBJ2-4; D is perhaps TRBD1 or TRBD2 (5 bases each). Per the germline V gene, CDR1 is SGHTA and CDR2 is FQGNSA. V lost 1 base and J lost 6, with 13 bases in between. This CDR3 comprises 15 residues. CDR3 nucleotide sequence: TGTGCCAGCAGCTTAGAGGGAACCGGGACAAACATTCAGTACTTC. Protein product: CASSLEGTGTNIQYF. The full variable domain, completed using reference TRBV7-2 and TRBJ2-4, is GAGVSQSPSNKVTEKGKDVELRCDPISGHTALYWYRQSLGQGLEFLIYFQGNSAPDKSGLPSDRFSAERTGGSVSTLTIQRTQQEDSAVYLCASSLEGTGTNIQYFGAGTRLSVL.

The rearrangement links TRBV7-6 to TRBJ2-2, with D unresolved. CDR1 is SGHVS and CDR2 is FNYEAQ in the germline V gene. The CDR3 is made up of 16 amino acids. The ends were cut back, 5 bases at V and 0 bases at J, with 13 bases in the middle. The CDR3 reads CASSRLADSNTGELFF. CDR3 nucleotides: TGTGCCAGCAGCCGTTTAGCTGACTCGAACACCGGGGAGCTGTTTTTT.

This clonotype appeared a few times. V and J are TRBV7-6 and TRBJ1-6, with D uncertain. Germline V gene sequence: CDR1 SGHVS, CDR2 FNYEAQ. Between the trimmed V and J ends, which lost 5 bases and 0 bases, there was a span of 11 bases. The CDR3 loop spans 16 amino acids. CDR3 in DNA: TGTGCCAGCAGCGATTCACCTAGCTCCTATAATTCACCCCTCCACTTT. As protein: CASSDSPSSYNSPLHF. The complete variable domain, with remaining parts taken from reference TRBV7-6 and TRBJ1-6, reads GAGVSQSPRYKVTKRGQDVALRCDPISGHVSLYWYRQALGQGPEFLTYFNYEAQQDKSGLPNDRFSAERPEGSISTLTIQRTEQRDSAMYRCASSDSPSSYNSPLHFGNGTRLTVT.

The chain is built from TRBV30 and TRBJ1-5; 9 nucleotides match TRBD1. Germline trimming cut 2 bases from V and 6 bases from J; bases unmatched to any gene: 8. This CDR3 region has 15 residues. The V gene's germline CDR1 is GTSNPN and CDR2 SVGIG (reference sequence). In DNA form, the CDR3 reads TGTGCCTGGAGTTCAACAGGGGGCGTCGGTCAGCCCCAGCATTTT. Translating it yields CAWSSTGGVGQPQHF.

V is TRBV20-1 and J is TRBJ1-6; tentative D call: TRBD1 (6 bases). Trimming stripped 3 bases from V and 7 bases from J, with 13 bases between. This CDR3 region has 14 residues. The V gene's germline CDR1 is DFQATT and CDR2 SNEGSKA (reference sequence). The CDR3 sequence is CSASPTGLNSPLHF. CDR3 sequence (DNA): TGCAGTGCTAGCCCGACAGGCTTAAATTCACCCCTCCACTTT.

This clonotype occurred a few times. The CDR3 sequence is CASSYLAANYGYTF. The CDR3 DNA is TGTGCCAGCAGTTACCTGGCAGCGAACTATGGCTACACCTTC. This chain joins TRBV6-2 or TRBV6-3 and TRBJ1-2; D is ambiguous. This CDR3 is built from 14 residues. Trimming took off 2 bases at V and 2 bases at J, with 9 bases between the two ends. The V gene's germline CDR1 is MNHEY and CDR2 SVGEGT.

This clonotype was found a few times. V usage is TRBV2 and J usage is TRBJ2-1; 7 bases are shared with TRBD1. The V gene end was trimmed by 4 bases and the J gene end by 2 bases; junction bases not matched to a gene: 5. This CDR3 contains 15 residues. The germline V gene has CDR1 SNHLY and CDR2 FYNNEI. In nucleotides, the CDR3 is TGTGCCAGCAGTGTTAGGACAGGCCCCTACAATGAGCAGTTCTTC. Amino acid sequence: CASSVRTGPYNEQFF.

This clonotype came up many times. The V gene is TRBV6-5, the J gene TRBJ2-1; TRBD2 matches at 10 bases. The junction had 4 bases not matched to a gene; V was cut back by 0 bases and J by 8 bases. CDR3 length equals 15 residues. CDR1 is MNHEY and CDR2 is SVGAGI in the germline V gene. CDR3 in amino acids: CASSYSYLAGDEQFF. In DNA form, the CDR3 reads TGTGCCAGCAGTTACTCGTACCTAGCGGGAGATGAGCAGTTCTTC.

This clonotype has at least ten counts. The chain uses TRBV7-2 and TRBJ1-1; 7 bases agree with TRBD1. The CDR3 covers 15 residues. V shed 3 bases and J 5 bases; nucleotides not matched to a gene: 9. Germline CDR1 reads SGHTA; CDR2 reads FQGNSA. The CDR3 loop reads CASSFTTGWRTEAFF. The CDR3 region has the DNA TGTGCCAGCAGCTTTACGACAGGGTGGAGAACTGAAGCTTTCTTT.

The chain joins TRBV5-1 to TRBJ2-2; the D gene is possibly TRBD2 (6 bases). Per germline, CDR1 SGHRS and CDR2 YFSETQ. This CDR3 comprises 16 residues. V dropped 1 base and J dropped 1 base, with 11 bases sitting between them. CDR3 sequence: CASSLISRENTGELFF. CDR3 in DNA: TGCGCCAGCAGCTTGATATCGCGGGAGAACACCGGGGAGCTGTTTTTT.

A few counts support this clonotype. V usage is TRBV4-2 and J usage is TRBJ1-5; TRBD1 matches 7 bases. Germline lookup yields CDR1 LGHNA and CDR2 YNFKEQ. V shed 0 bases, J shed 1 base, and the junction held 9 bases outside the gene matches. The CDR3 consists of 18 residues. CDR3 loop: CASSQDGTGEFSNQPQHF. As DNA, the CDR3 is TGTGCCAGCAGCCAAGATGGTACAGGGGAGTTCAGCAATCAGCCCCAGCATTTT.

The rearrangement uses TRBV15 and TRBJ2-6; D possibly uses TRBD1 or TRBD2 (5 bases each). In germline, CDR1 is LNHNV, CDR2 YYDKDF (reference sequence). CDR3 length: 17 amino acids. V shed 5 bases and J shed 4 bases, with 18 bases lying between them. The DNA for the CDR3 is TGTGCCACCAGCGGCGCCAGGGACCTCGCCGGGGCCAACGTCCTGACTTTC. This translates into CATSGARDLAGANVLTF.

This clonotype has only a few counts. The gene calls are TRBV3-1 and TRBJ2-1; weak D call: TRBD2 (5 bases). CDR3 size: 14 residues. Per germline, CDR1 LGHDT and CDR2 YNNKEL (reference sequence). The V end was cut by 1 base, the J end by 8 bases, with 12 bases between. The CDR3 DNA sequence: TGTGCCAGCAGCCAAGTATCTAGCCGGTATGAGCAGTTCTTC. It specifies CASSQVSSRYEQFF.

This clonotype has more than one count but fewer than ten. V usage is TRBV28 and J usage is TRBJ2-7; possibly TRBD1 for D (5 bases). With 1 base removed from V and 1 base from J, the gap between germline ends came to 11 bases. Per germline, CDR1 MDHEN and CDR2 SYDVKM. The length of the CDR3 is 15 residues. DNA for the CDR3: TGTGCCAGCAGTTTATCTCTTACAGGATCCTACGAGCAGTACTTC. Protein product: CASSLSLTGSYEQYF.

This clonotype was counted many times. The chain combines TRBV29-1 with TRBJ1-1; D ambiguous. CDR3 length: 13 amino acids. Trimming left V 5 bases short and J 0 bases short, with 10 bases between. CDR1 SQVTM and CDR2 ANQGSEA come from the germline V gene. In DNA form, the CDR3 reads TGCAGCGTTTGTCGGCGCATGAACACTGAAGCTTTCTTT. It is translated as CSVCRRMNTEAFF.

This clonotype was counted many times. The V gene is TRBV9, the J gene TRBJ2-3, with D perhaps TRBD2 (5 bases). The length of the CDR3 is 17 residues. The germline gives CDR1 SGDLS, CDR2 YYNGEE. Trimming removed 1 base from V and 2 bases from J, with 17 bases in between. CDR3 nucleotide sequence: TGTGCCAGCAGCGTATCATCGCGGGCCCAAACCACAGATACGCAGTATTTT. This translates into CASSVSSRAQTTDTQYF.

The chain joins TRBV14 to TRBJ2-1; 14 positions match TRBD2. The CDR3 is 16 amino acids. Germline V lookup: CDR1 SGHDN, CDR2 FVKESK. Trimming at V came to 5 bases and at J to 8 bases, leaving 8 bases not matched to a gene. As DNA, the CDR3 is TGTGCCAGCAGCTCGGGAGGGACTAGCGGGAGTCATGAGCAGTTCTTC. The encoded protein is CASSSGGTSGSHEQFF.

Turning to this clonotype: This may come from a read error, since a much larger clone is one base off. The CDR3 does not close with the conserved phenylalanine or tryptophan, likely indicating a read error. J is TRBJ2-1 and V is TRBV5-1, with D perhaps matching TRBD2 (6 bases). V was trimmed by 2 bases and J by 7 bases, leaving 22 bases between them. The CDR3 is 17 amino acids. Germline lookup yields CDR1 SGHRS and CDR2 YFSETQ. The CDR3 bases are TGCGCCAGCAGCTTACAGACGGGAGCCACCTCCGGTAATGAGCAGTTCTTG. Protein sequence: CASSLQTGATSGNEQFL.

This clonotype has a handful of counts. V is TRBV20-1 and J is TRBJ2-7, with TRBD1 matching over 11 bases. With V trimmed by 6 bases and J by 2 bases, 9 bases remained unmatched. Germline V gene data show CDR1 as DFQATT and CDR2 as SNEGSKA (reference sequence). CDR3 length: 15 residues. The chain's CDR3 is CSAIDRDRGTYEQYF. The CDR3 nucleotides are TGCAGTGCCATAGATCGGGACAGGGGGACCTACGAGCAGTACTTC.

Comments on this clonotype: Germline and junction disagree at one end, which may indicate a read error. The CDR3 loop reads CASSPSGGRFGKLCF. CDR3 sequence (DNA): TGTGCCAGCAGTCCCTCAGGGGGGAGATTTGGAAAACTGTGTTTT. V usage is TRBV6-1 and J usage is TRBJ1-4; 7 bases are a match to TRBD1. This CDR3 comprises 15 residues. CDR1 and CDR2 from the germline V gene are MNHNS and SASEGT.